The 32 T cell receptor beta chains listed next were all sequenced from one sample in a study of Graves' ophthalmopathy and Graves' hyperthyroidism. Amplification of TCR beta CDR3 regions used RNA transcripts. An initial RT-PCR round employing HTBI primers preceded a second-round multiplex PCR. TCRdb passed the multiplex PCR reads through MiXCR, listing each CDR3 protein once. The data contain roughly 1.1 million distinct CDR3 sequences, around a third of them singletons. Source material: peripheral blood or thyroid tissue (not recorded which). The receptors were sampled from an adult man with Graves' hyperthyroidism.

The rearrangement links TRBV29-1 to TRBJ1-4; D uncertain. This CDR3 comprises 11 residues. The V end was cut by 8 bases, the J end by 6 bases, with 10 bases between. Germline V lookup: CDR1 SQVTM, CDR2 ANQGSEA. The CDR3 DNA sequence: TGCAGCAGCCTGTCATATGAAAAACTGTTTTTT. It specifies CSSLSYEKLFF.

At least ten counts were recorded for this clonotype. The chain has TRBV4-1 and TRBJ1-2, with D unresolved. Between the trimmed V and J ends, which lost 4 bases and 4 bases, there was a span of 19 bases. The CDR3 runs 16 residues. Germline lookup yields CDR1 MGHRA and CDR2 YSYEKL. CDR3 bases: TGCGCCAGCAGCCCTACCGTGGATGCGGGTGGCTATGGCTACACCTTC. Amino acids: CASSPTVDAGGYGYTF.

Details on this clonotype: A much larger clone differs by one base, so this may be a read error. V gene TRBV20-1 combines with J gene TRBJ1-1; 7 bases line up with TRBD1. CDR1 is DFQATT and CDR2 is SNEGSKA in the germline V gene (reference sequence). Trimming removed 4 bases from V and 7 bases from J; junction bases left unmatched: 12. There are 14 residues in the CDR3. The CDR3 here is CSAKGTTGEGEAFF. The CDR3 DNA follows: TGCAGTGCTAAAGGTACCACAGGGGAAGGTGAAGCTTTCTTT.

CDR3 sequence: CASSPYGGGDEQYF. CDR3 bases: TGCGCCAGCAGCCCGTACGGGGGGGGTGACGAGCAGTACTTC. V usage is TRBV4-3 and J usage is TRBJ2-7; TRBD2 aligns across 8 bases. V lost 4 bases, J lost 5 bases, and 7 bases stayed unmatched. The CDR3 spans 14 residues. Germline CDR1 reads LGHNA; CDR2 reads YSLEER.

This clonotype appeared many times. The chain couples TRBV14 to TRBJ2-5, with TRBD2 matching 7 bases. This CDR3 contains 13 residues. Germline V gene data show CDR1 as SGHDN and CDR2 as FVKESK. The J segment lost 4 bases and the V segment lost 2 bases, leaving 1 base of the junction unmatched. The CDR3 reads CASSQWEGETQYF. The CDR3 nucleotides read TGTGCCAGCAGCCAATGGGAGGGAGAGACCCAGTACTTC.

Concerning this clonotype itself: Because it lacks the conserved phenylalanine or tryptophan at the end, this CDR3 is likely a read error. Because the CDR3's place on the DNA is in doubt, the DNA is left out and the CDR3 is given as listed by TCRdb. The chain combines TRBV7-8 with TRBJ2-6; TRBD1, the D gene given by the table, was not confirmed from the DNA. Germline V gives CDR1 SGHVS, CDR2 FQNEAQ. The CDR3 comprises 8 residues, both ends counted. This CDR3 reads CASSDGQA.

This clonotype appeared a single time. The chain couples TRBV10-3 to TRBJ1-5; unclear D gene. Germline values: CDR1 ENHRY, CDR2 SYGVKD. The CDR3 contains 15 residues. The V gene lost 2 bases and the J gene lost 2 bases, with 10 bases spanning the gap. CDR3 amino acids: CAISERRDGNQPQHF. The CDR3 bases are TGTGCCATCAGTGAGCGGAGGGATGGCAATCAGCCCCAGCATTTT.

This clonotype was counted at least ten times. The chain links TRBV5-1 to TRBJ2-2; TRBD1 matches 7 bases. Germline V gene lookup returns CDR1 SGHRS and CDR2 YFSETQ. J gave up 7 bases and V 2 bases, and 8 bases lay outside the gene matches. The CDR3 runs to 15 residues. The CDR3 protein is CASSLTTTGDGELFF. The DNA for the CDR3 is TGCGCCAGCAGCTTAACAACTACAGGGGACGGGGAGCTGTTTTTT. Based on the CDR3 plus reference TRBV5-1 and TRBJ2-2, the full variable domain is KAGVTQTPRYLIKTRGQQVTLSCSPISGHRSVSWYQQTPGQGLQFLFEYFSETQRNKGNFPGRFSGRQFSNSRSEMNVSTLELGDSALYLCASSLTTTGDGELFFGEGSRLTVL.

The CDR3, as DNA: TGCGCCAGCAGCCGGTCGCTTATGAGGGACAGGTACTCCTACGAGCAGTACTTC. This encodes CASSRSLMRDRYSYEQYF. The chain combines TRBV4-1 with TRBJ2-7, with 8 bases lining up with TRBD1. The length of the CDR3 is 18 residues. Germline-derived CDR1 and CDR2 are MGHRA and YSYEKL. The V and J ends lost 4 bases and 0 bases, in that order; junction bases with no gene match: 14.

On this clonotype itself: This sequence may be a read error, since a much larger clone differs from it by one base. V usage is TRBV20-1 and J usage is TRBJ1-5; the D gene is possibly TRBD1 (6 bases). The V gene's germline CDR1 is DFQATT and CDR2 SNEGSKA (reference sequence). The CDR3 spans 17 residues. The CDR3 nucleotides are TGCAGTGGTAGAGAGCGGCCCCTCTCGACAGGAGGTCAGCCCCAGCATTTT. Its protein product is CSGRERPLSTGGQPQHF.

This clonotype occurred many times. This chain connects TRBV12-5 to TRBJ1-2; D gene ambiguous. The CDR3 runs 12 residues. Germline-derived CDR1 and CDR2 are LGHNT and FRNRAP. Trimming pared 5 bases from V and 5 bases from J, leaving 9 bases between. Here the CDR3 reads CASGTGGYGYTF. CDR3 nucleotide sequence: TGTGCTAGTGGTACCGGAGGGTATGGCTACACCTTC.

There are many counts of this clonotype. CDR3 residues: CASSLAQGNEQYF. CDR3 DNA: TGTGCCAGCAGCTTAGCGCAGGGGAACGAGCAGTACTTC. The gene calls are TRBV7-9 and TRBJ2-7; a possible D gene is TRBD1 (6 bases). The germline V and J ends were trimmed by 0 bases and 5 bases, with 8 bases remaining between them. The CDR3 contains 13 residues. CDR1 is SEHNR and CDR2 is FQNEAQ in the germline V gene (reference sequence). Supplemented by reference TRBV7-9 and TRBJ2-7, the full variable domain reads DTGVSQNPRHKITKRGQNVTFRCDPISEHNRLYWYRQTLGQGPEFLTYFQNEAQLEKSRLLSDRFSAERPKGSFSTLEIQRTEQGDSAMYLCASSLAQGNEQYFGPGTRLTVT.

This clonotype was found many times. V gene TRBV7-6 combines with J gene TRBJ2-7; D could derive from TRBD1 or TRBD2 (6 bases each). The CDR3 is 14 amino acids. Germline CDR1 is SGHVS and CDR2 is FNYEAQ. V lost 1 base and J lost 3, with 10 bases in between. The CDR3 DNA follows: TGTGCCAGCAGCTTAGGACAGGAGGGCTACGAGCAGTACTTC. Protein product: CASSLGQEGYEQYF.

V usage is TRBV9 and J usage is TRBJ2-7; D is undetermined. CDR1 is SGDLS, CDR2 YYNGEE, per germline. The V end lost 4 bases, the J end lost 3 bases, and 8 bases lay between the germline ends. The CDR3 extends over 12 amino acids. This chain's CDR3 is CASSPAYYEQYF. The CDR3 bases are TGTGCCAGCAGCCCGGCATACTACGAGCAGTACTTC.

This clonotype was seen repeatedly, ten times or more. This chain connects TRBV7-3 to TRBJ2-5, with 8 positions matching TRBD2. The CDR3 runs 15 residues. Germline CDR1 SGHTA, CDR2 FQGTGA. The V and J ends lost 0 bases and 4 bases, in that order; junction bases with no gene match: 4. In nucleotides, the CDR3 is TGTGCCAGCAGCTTAACTAGCGGGATCAGAGAGACCCAGTACTTC. It encodes CASSLTSGIRETQYF. Looking up the rest from reference TRBV7-3 and TRBJ2-5 gives the full variable domain: GAGVSQTPSNKVTEKGKYVELRCDPISGHTALYWYRQSLGQGPEFLIYFQGTGAADDSGLPNDRFFAVRPEGSVSTLKIQRTERGDSAVYLCASSLTSGIRETQYFGPGTRLLVL.

This clonotype has a count of ten or more. V gene TRBV5-1 combines with J gene TRBJ1-2; D remains unclear. Germline loops: CDR1 SGHRS, CDR2 YFSETQ. This CDR3 spans 12 amino acids. Deletions cut 4 bases from V and 5 bases from J, with 9 bases between. The DNA for the CDR3 is TGCGCCAGCAGCACAGATGAATATGGCTACACCTTC. Translating it yields CASSTDEYGYTF.

The chain joins TRBV11-1 to TRBJ1-2, with TRBD1 identical over 9 bases. CDR1 SGHAT and CDR2 FQDESV come from the germline V gene (reference sequence). The length of the CDR3 is 14 residues. V gave up 5 bases and J gave up 5 bases; unmatched junction bases: 6. The CDR3 loop reads CASSVPGQGYGYTF. The DNA of the CDR3 is TGTGCCAGCAGCGTCCCGGGACAGGGTTATGGCTACACCTTC.

This clonotype was seen ten or more times. The rearrangement uses TRBV5-1 and TRBJ1-4; a weak D match, TRBD1 (6 bases). The CDR3 runs to 16 residues. Per the germline V gene, CDR1 is SGHRS and CDR2 is YFSETQ. V gave up 1 base and J gave up 0 bases, with 10 bases separating them. The DNA for the CDR3 is TGCGCCAGCAGCTTGCTATCAGGGGCAACTAATGAAAAACTGTTTTTT. It codes for CASSLLSGATNEKLFF.

This clonotype was detected a few times. The chain combines TRBV7-9 with TRBJ2-7, with 7 nucleotides matching TRBD1. Trimming took 1 base from V and 0 from J; bases not matched to a gene: 9. The length of the CDR3 is 17 residues. Germline loops: CDR1 SEHNR, CDR2 FQNEAQ (reference sequence). In DNA, the CDR3 is TGTGCCAGCAGCTTAGGCCATCTGGGACAGAGCTCCTACGAGCAGTACTTC. Residues: CASSLGHLGQSSYEQYF. Supplemented by reference TRBV7-9 and TRBJ2-7, the full variable domain reads DTGVSQNPRHKITKRGQNVTFRCDPISEHNRLYWYRQTLGQGPEFLTYFQNEAQLEKSRLLSDRFSAERPKGSFSTLEIQRTEQGDSAMYLCASSLGHLGQSSYEQYFGPGTRLTVT.

This clonotype showed up just a few times. V and J are TRBV6-6 and TRBJ1-1; 7 nucleotides line up with TRBD1. The CDR3 loop spans 14 amino acids. After removal of 6 bases from V and 7 bases from J, the junction contained 11 bases not matched to a gene. CDR1 and CDR2 (germline): MNHNY, SVGAGI (reference sequence). The CDR3 DNA is TGTGCCAGCAGCCTAGGGACAGCCGGCATTGAAGCTTTCTTT. It encodes CASSLGTAGIEAFF.

This chain uses TRBV29-1 with TRBJ1-5; D gene uncertain. The V gene lost 4 bases and the J gene lost 3 bases, with 10 bases spanning the gap. There are 13 residues in the CDR3. The V gene's germline CDR1 is SQVTM and CDR2 ANQGSEA. CDR3 amino acids: CSVARRANQPQHF. The CDR3 nucleotides read TGCAGCGTTGCGCGGAGGGCCAATCAGCCCCAGCATTTT.

Notes on this clonotype: The junction and the germline gene differ at one end; a read error may be behind it. Here the CDR3 DNA reads TGTGCCAGCGGGACAGGGGCCAGATTGTGGGCCGGGGGGCTGTTTTTT. Translating it yields CASGTGARLWAGGLFF. V gene TRBV2 combines with J gene TRBJ2-2; 10 nucleotides line up with TRBD1. The CDR3 is made up of 16 amino acids. Germline CDR1 is SNHLY and CDR2 is FYNNEI.

In this sample, this clonotype turned up once. The V and J genes are TRBV20-1 and TRBJ2-3, with TRBD2 matching 7 bases. J was trimmed by 0 bases and V by 5 bases; bases with no gene match: 8. CDR1 is DFQATT and CDR2 is SNEGSKA in the germline V gene (reference sequence). The CDR3 runs 15 residues. The CDR3 loop reads CSAASHSGSTDTQYF. Written as DNA, the CDR3 is TGCAGTGCTGCCTCGCATAGCGGGAGCACAGATACGCAGTATTTT.

Only a few counts were recorded for this clonotype. The rearrangement joins TRBV28 to TRBJ2-6; D not certain. The CDR3 covers 13 residues. The germline V and J ends were trimmed by 5 bases and 3 bases, with 5 bases remaining between them. Germline CDR1 is MDHEN and CDR2 is SYDVKM. As DNA, the CDR3 is TGTGCCAGCAGTCCCTTTGGGGCCAACGTCCTGACTTTC. Translated: CASSPFGANVLTF.

This clonotype was seen ten or more times. The chain is built from TRBV7-2 and TRBJ2-5, with D possibly matching TRBD1 (6 bases). This CDR3 region has 17 residues. CDR1 is SGHTA and CDR2 is FQGNSA in the germline V gene. With 2 bases removed from V and 5 bases from J, the gap between germline ends came to 21 bases. In DNA form, the CDR3 reads TGTGCCAGCAGCTTAAGTATGGCAGTTAGGGGGACGGAGACCCAGTACTTC. Protein: CASSLSMAVRGTETQYF. Full variable domain (rest looked up from reference TRBV7-2 and TRBJ2-5): GAGVSQSPSNKVTEKGKDVELRCDPISGHTALYWYRQSLGQGLEFLIYFQGNSAPDKSGLPSDRFSAERTGGSVSTLTIQRTQQEDSAVYLCASSLSMAVRGTETQYFGPGTRLLVL.

For this clonotype: This may be a read error, as it is one base from a much larger clone. The CDR3 DNA follows: TGCGCCAGCAGCTCAGGGACGGCTCGGGCTCAGCCCCAGCATTTT. Translating gives CASSSGTARAQPQHF. The gene calls are TRBV5-1 and TRBJ1-5; TRBD1 is a possible D gene (5 bases). Germline lookup yields CDR1 SGHRS and CDR2 YFSETQ. This CDR3 region has 15 residues. With 3 bases removed from V and 6 bases from J, the gap between germline ends came to 16 bases.

On this clonotype itself: A much larger clone sits a single nucleotide away, making a read error possible. The genes are TRBV4-2 and TRBJ2-7, with 8 bases fitting TRBD2. Per the germline V gene, CDR1 is LGHNA and CDR2 is YNFKEQ. The CDR3 sequence is 15 residues long. The CDR3 region has the DNA TGTACCAGCAGCCACTACAGCGGGAGCTCCTACGAGCAGTACTTC. Encoded protein: CTSSHYSGSSYEQYF.

The chain combines TRBV7-9 with TRBJ2-5; 8 positions agree with TRBD1. Looked up from germline, CDR1 is SEHNR and CDR2 is FQNEAQ (reference sequence). The length of the CDR3 is 15 residues. V lost 5 bases, J lost 6 bases, and 11 bases stayed unmatched. The CDR3 bases are TGTGCCAGCAGCCCACGATCAGGGGGCTCGAAGACCCAGTACTTC. Amino acid sequence: CASSPRSGGSKTQYF. The full variable domain, rest sourced from reference TRBV7-9 and TRBJ2-5, is DTGVSQNPRHKITKRGQNVTFRCDPISEHNRLYWYRQTLGQGPEFLTYFQNEAQLEKSRLLSDRFSAERPKGSFSTLEIQRTEQGDSAMYLCASSPRSGGSKTQYFGPGTRLLVL.

The gene calls are TRBV7-8 and TRBJ1-5, with 10 nucleotides matching TRBD1. The CDR3 runs to 15 residues. CDR1 SGHVS and CDR2 FQNEAQ come from the germline V gene. Unmatched junction bases numbered 8, after V lost 5 bases and J lost 7 bases. CDR3 bases: TGTGCCAGCAGCCAGGGACAGGGGACCCAACAGCCCCAGCATTTT. Amino acid sequence: CASSQGQGTQQPQHF.

The V and J genes are TRBV10-2 and TRBJ1-4; D is unresolved. This CDR3 spans 15 amino acids. Germline V gene sequence: CDR1 WSHSY, CDR2 SAAADI. V was pared by 2 bases and J by 8 bases, with 15 bases between. CDR3 in DNA: TGCGCCAGCAGTGAGCAAGGTGGAGGCGGCGAAAAACTGTTTTTT. This codes for CASSEQGGGGEKLFF.

This clonotype has a count of ten or more. V usage is TRBV29-1 and J usage is TRBJ2-7; possible D gene TRBD2, 8 bases. Deletions cut 7 bases from V and 4 bases from J, with 17 bases between. This CDR3 region has 13 residues. Germline V gene sequence: CDR1 SQVTM, CDR2 ANQGSEA. The CDR3 is CSAGGGGGYEQYF. In nucleotides, the CDR3 is TGCAGCGCGGGAGGGGGCGGGGGGTACGAGCAGTACTTC.

The chain uses TRBV12-3 or TRBV12-4 and TRBJ1-5, with a tentative D call TRBD1 (6 bases). This CDR3 has 13 amino acids. Trimming removed 7 bases from V and 10 bases from J, with 17 bases in between. The CDR3 spells CASTNTGTFPQHF. CDR3 in DNA: TGTGCCAGCACCAACACAGGGACGTTCCCCCAGCATTTT.